This T cell receptor (beta chain) emerged from a study of CD8 T cells in ankylosing spondylitis. TCRdb itself ran the 5' RACE reads through MiXCR, one entry per CDR3 protein. The table includes about 360,000 distinct CDR3 sequences, 20% to 25% detected once. Study results and limitations: What seemed typical of ankylosing spondylitis blood was a TCR beta motif built from under 10 highly homologous variants.

This clonotype was observed a few times. As yet, its antigen is unknown. This CDR3 comprises 15 residues. Deletions cut 0 bases from V and 5 bases from J, with 11 bases between. CDR1 SGDLS and CDR2 YYNGEE come from the germline V gene. The chain couples TRBV9 to TRBJ2-2; D gene unclear. The clonotype comes from a male donor with ankylosing spondylitis or in good health (not recorded which). The sequenced material came from blood, either unsorted or a sorted T cell fraction (not recorded which). The CDR3 bases are TGTGCCAGCAGCGTAGATACAGTCCTGACCGGGGAGCTGTTTTTT. Translation gives CASSVDTVLTGELFF.